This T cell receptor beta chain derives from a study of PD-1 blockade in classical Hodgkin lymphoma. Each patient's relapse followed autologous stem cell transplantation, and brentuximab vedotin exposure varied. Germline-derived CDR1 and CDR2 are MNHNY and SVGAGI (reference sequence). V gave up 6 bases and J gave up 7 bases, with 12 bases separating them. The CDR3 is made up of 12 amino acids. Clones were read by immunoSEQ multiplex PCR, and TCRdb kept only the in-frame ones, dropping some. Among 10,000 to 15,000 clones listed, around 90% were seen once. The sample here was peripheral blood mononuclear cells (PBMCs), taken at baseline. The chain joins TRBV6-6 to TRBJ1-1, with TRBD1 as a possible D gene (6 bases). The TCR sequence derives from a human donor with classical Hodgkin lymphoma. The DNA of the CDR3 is TGTGCCAGCAGGCCAGGGGCGTTTGAAGCTTTCTTT. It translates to CASRPGAFEAFF.